The rows below give T cell receptor beta chains drawn from one sample of a study of blood T cell repertoires in COVID-19. The method was immunoSEQ multiplex PCR; TCRdb's version includes in-frame clones alone and lacks a portion of them. Of over 300,000 clones listed, roughly 90% are singletons. The sequencing input was PBMCs or T cells enriched from blood (not recorded which). These receptors all come from a woman aged 25 to 39 with acute COVID-19. Each CDR3 is given with its conserved first and last residue. D genes are given only for firm matches. Clone size is given for some rows only: seen once, a few or many times, or a class if the clone is expanded.

TGCAGCGTTGTCTTCCCGAACTATGGCTACACCTTC	CSVVFPNYGYTF	TRBJ1-2	-	-	TRBV29-1	12
TGCGCCAGCAGCAAACCGGCGAGGACAGCGTCACCCCTCCACTTT	CASSKPARTASPLHF	TRBJ1-6	-	once	TRBV4-1	15
TGTGCCAGCAGCTCCGCGACAGGGCACTCTGGGGCCAACGTCCTGACTTTC	CASSSATGHSGANVLTF	TRBJ2-6	-	-	TRBV21-1	17
TGTGCCAGCAGCTTTTGGGGCCTCAGCACAGATACGCAGTATTTT	CASSFWGLSTDTQYF	TRBJ2-3	-	few	TRBV5-5	15
TGTGCCAGCAGCTTACGGGAGGCAGATACGCAGTATTTT	CASSLREADTQYF	TRBJ2-3	TRBD2	-	TRBV7-3	13
TGTGCCGTCCCGGTAGGACAGGGGGTAGAGCAGTACTTC	CAVPVGQGVEQYF	TRBJ2-7	TRBD1	-	TRBV2	13
TGTGCCAGCAACCCTAGCGGGGGGGCCCCCGGGGAGCTGTTTTTT	CASNPSGGAPGELFF	TRBJ2-2	TRBD2	-	TRBV9	15
TGTGCCAGCAGCAGGACAGGGGGGCAAAGGGAGCAGTTCTTC	CASSRTGGQREQFF	TRBJ2-1	TRBD1	-	TRBV14	14
TGTGCCAGCAGTGAGTCTAGCGGGGGGCCAACCGGGGAGCTGTTTTTT	CASSESSGGPTGELFF	TRBJ2-2	TRBD2	-	TRBV2	16
TGTGCCAGCAGTGGTGGTGGCCAACATCAGCCCCAGCATTTT	CASSGGGQHQPQHF	TRBJ1-5	-	-	TRBV27	14
TGTGCCAGCAGCCAAGTAGGGGCCGCCGCTGAAGCTTTCTTT	CASSQVGAAAEAFF	TRBJ1-1	-	-	TRBV7-2	14
TGTGCCAGCAATGCGGGACGGACAAGCACAGATACGCAGTATTTT	CASNAGRTSTDTQYF	TRBJ2-3	-	once	TRBV6-5	15
TGTGCCAGCAGTACTAGCTATGGCTACACCTTC	CASSTSYGYTF	TRBJ1-2	-	-	TRBV6-2/TRBV6-3	11
TGTGCCAGTAGTCCCTCCCGGAGGGAGGCAGCTGGCTACACCTTC	CASSPSRREAAGYTF	TRBJ1-2	-	-	TRBV19	15
TGTGCCAGCAGCTTCTACGGGACAGACACTGAAGCTTTCTTT	CASSFYGTDTEAFF	TRBJ1-1	TRBD1	-	TRBV7-3	14
TGCGCCAGCAGCTTCGAAGGGACAGGGCTTGAAAAACTGTTTTTT	CASSFEGTGLEKLFF	TRBJ1-4	TRBD1	-	TRBV5-1	15
TGTGCCAGCAGCTTAGGGCTCTTAGTCGGGAGCTCCTATAATTCACCCCTCCACTTT	CASSLGLLVGSSYNSPLHF	TRBJ1-6	-	-	TRBV7-2	19
TGTGCCAGCAGTCTCACCGGGACTAGCGGGTTAAGGGTCAACAATGAGCAGTTCTTC	CASSLTGTSGLRVNNEQFF	TRBJ2-1	TRBD2	-	TRBV27	19
TGTGCCTGGAGCCCTGGCCGCACAGTGAACACTGAAGCTTTCTTT	CAWSPGRTVNTEAFF	TRBJ1-1	-	-	TRBV30	15
TGTGCCAGCAGCCAACCCGGGCAGGGAAGTGGAAACACCATATATTTT	CASSQPGQGSGNTIYF	TRBJ1-3	-	-	TRBV14	16
TGTGCCAGCAGTTTAGGAAGGGGGCCAGAGACCCAGTACTTC	CASSLGRGPETQYF	TRBJ2-5	TRBD1	-	TRBV28	14
TGTGCCACCAGTGATTCCAAGGACAGCAGCGGAGATACGCAGTATTTT	CATSDSKDSSGDTQYF	TRBJ2-3	-	few	TRBV24-1	16
TGTGCCACCAGCATGACAGGGCTCCTAGACTACACCTTC	CATSMTGLLDYTF	TRBJ1-2	TRBD1	-	TRBV15	13
TGTGCCAGCAGTGGGGGGCCGTCAACTAATGAAAAACTGTTTTTT	CASSGGPSTNEKLFF	TRBJ1-4	-	-	TRBV2	15
TGCGCCAGCAGCTTTACCGGGACAGGTTTGGACGAGCAGTACTTC	CASSFTGTGLDEQYF	TRBJ2-7	TRBD1	-	TRBV5-1	15
TGCGCCAGCAGCCAAGGAAGAGACAGACTGAATGGCTACACCTTC	CASSQGRDRLNGYTF	TRBJ1-2	-	-	TRBV4-3	15
TGTGCCAGTAGCGCGACAGGTCTCTCTGGGGCCAACGTCCTGACTTTC	CASSATGLSGANVLTF	TRBJ2-6	-	-	TRBV19	16
TGCGCCAGCAGCCCCGGGACAGGAAATTCACCCCTCCACTTT	CASSPGTGNSPLHF	TRBJ1-6	TRBD1	-	TRBV5-1	14
TGTGCCAGCAGCCCCGCGGGGTTATCTAATTCACCCCTCCACTTT	CASSPAGLSNSPLHF	TRBJ1-6	-	-	TRBV7-9	15
TGTGCCAGCAGACAGACAGACTCTGGAAACACCATATATTTT	CASRQTDSGNTIYF	TRBJ1-3	-	-	TRBV3-1/TRBV3-2	14
TGTGCCATCAGTGAATCCAGGGGTGGTCAAGAGACCCAGTACTTC	CAISESRGGQETQYF	TRBJ2-5	-	-	TRBV10-3	15
TGCGCCAGCAGCCAAGTAAGGGGTTACAATGAGCAGTTCTTC	CASSQVRGYNEQFF	TRBJ2-1	-	-	TRBV4-1	14
TGTGCCAGTAGTATAGAGGGGACAGGAAATCAGCCCCAGCATTTT	CASSIEGTGNQPQHF	TRBJ1-5	TRBD1	-	TRBV19	15
TGTGCCACCAGTGATTTGCAGGGGGCGGGCTACAATGAGCAGTTCTTC	CATSDLQGAGYNEQFF	TRBJ2-1	TRBD1	-	TRBV24-1	16
TGTGCCAGCAGCCAAGGTCAGCCCCGGGGCTATGGCTACACCTTC	CASSQGQPRGYGYTF	TRBJ1-2	-	-	TRBV3-1/TRBV3-2	15
TGTGCCAGTAGCCCCTGGTCAGCCTACGAGCAGTACTTC	CASSPWSAYEQYF	TRBJ2-7	-	-	TRBV19	13
TGTGCCAGCAGTTTATCAGCGGGTACATACGAGCAGTACTTC	CASSLSAGTYEQYF	TRBJ2-7	-	-	TRBV28	14
TGTGCCAGTAGTCTAGGGACAGGGGATGTTACCTTC	CASSLGTGDVTF	TRBJ1-2	TRBD1	once	TRBV19	12
TGTGCCAGCAGCTCTAGCGGGGGGAACAATGAGCAGTTCTTC	CASSSSGGNNEQFF	TRBJ2-1	TRBD2	-	TRBV7-9	14
TGTGCCAGCAGTTACTCACAGGGGGTAGGTGGCTACACCTTC	CASSYSQGVGGYTF	TRBJ1-2	TRBD1	-	TRBV6-6	14
TGCGCCAGCAGCCAACCATCCCCACAGGAAAGGGGTGGCTACACCTTC	CASSQPSPQERGGYTF	TRBJ1-2	-	-	TRBV4-1	16
TGTGCCAGCAGCCCTCCGGGAAACAGGGTAACCACTGAAGCTTTCTTT	CASSPPGNRVTTEAFF	TRBJ1-1	-	-	TRBV7-9	16
TGTGCCAGCAGCTCCGGGGGACGGGACCTCACAGATACGCAGTATTTT	CASSSGGRDLTDTQYF	TRBJ2-3	-	-	TRBV9	16
TGTGCCACCAGCACGTCGGGGGTAGCCTACGAGCAGTACTTC	CATSTSGVAYEQYF	TRBJ2-7	-	-	TRBV15	14
TGCACCAGCCTAGGAGGTCCTTTGACAGATACGCAGTATTTT	CTSLGGPLTDTQYF	TRBJ2-3	-	once	TRBV1	14
TGTGCCAGCAGCCACCCGATCCTACAGGGGGCGACCCGGAATGAGCAGTTCTTC	CASSHPILQGATRNEQFF	TRBJ2-1	TRBD1	-	TRBV3-1/TRBV3-2	18
TGTGCCAGCAGCTCCCGGGACAGGGTAGAATCACCCCTCCACTTT	CASSSRDRVESPLHF	TRBJ1-6	TRBD1	-	TRBV5-8	15
TGTGCCAGCAGGAACACAGGGGGGGTCACTGGCTACACCTTC	CASRNTGGVTGYTF	TRBJ1-2	TRBD1	few	TRBV6-4	14
TGTGCCAGCAGCGCAAGACAGGGTTGGGAGCAGTACTTC	CASSARQGWEQYF	TRBJ2-7	TRBD1	-	TRBV9	13
TGTGCCAGCAGTGAAACAGGGCCCCAGGGCTACACCTTC	CASSETGPQGYTF	TRBJ1-2	-	-	TRBV2	13
TGTGCCAGCAGCGCGGCGCAGGGTTTCAGTCCTGGAAACACCATATATTTT	CASSAAQGFSPGNTIYF	TRBJ1-3	-	-	TRBV9	17
TGTGCCAGCAGTTTACCCAGAGGCTCTGGAAACACCATATATTTT	CASSLPRGSGNTIYF	TRBJ1-3	-	-	TRBV28	15
TGTGCCAGCAGGGCTAGCGGGGGGCCCTACAATGAGCAGTTCTTC	CASRASGGPYNEQFF	TRBJ2-1	TRBD2	-	TRBV3-1/TRBV3-2	15
TGCGCCAGCAGCCATCAACCGGGGGGGAACACTGAAGCTTTCTTT	CASSHQPGGNTEAFF	TRBJ1-1	-	-	TRBV4-1	15
TGTGCCAGCAGCTCCCCGGGACAGTCCTACGAGCAGTACTTC	CASSSPGQSYEQYF	TRBJ2-7	TRBD1	once	TRBV11-2	14
TGTGCCAGCAGCGCGGGACAGGGGTACGGCTACACCTTC	CASSAGQGYGYTF	TRBJ1-2	TRBD1	-	TRBV7-8	13
TGCGCCAGCAGCTGGGGACTAACCACCGGGGAGCTGTTTTTT	CASSWGLTTGELFF	TRBJ2-2	TRBD2	few	TRBV5-1	14
TGTGCCAGCAGCCTAGGGACTAGCGGGGGAACCTACGAGCAGTACTTC	CASSLGTSGGTYEQYF	TRBJ2-7	TRBD2	-	TRBV7-2	16